This T cell receptor beta chain was observed in a study of blood T cell repertoires in COVID-19. On the study more broadly: From the United States, Italy and Spain came samples of acute and convalescent COVID-19. Sources were T cells, B-cell-depleted T cells, or PBMCs; the material itself was cDNA or gDNA.

This CDR3 is 14 amino acids long. V was pared by 4 bases and J by 6 bases, with 6 bases of the junction left unmatched. Looked up from germline, CDR1 is MGHRA and CDR2 is YSYEKL. Ten or more counts support this clone. In the original analysis: Scientists estimated how many nucleated cells there were by amplifying reference gene primers. Sequencing was performed with immunoSEQ multiplex PCR; in TCRdb, only in-frame clones are kept and a portion is missing. V and J calls and clone size are those listed in that table; D and trimming were worked out from the DNA. Of around 200,000 clones in the sample, 80% to 90% are singletons; the top ten hold roughly 2.9%.

The rearrangement uses TRBV4-1 and TRBJ1-2, with 9 bases aligning to TRBD1. This receptor was identified in a man aged 50-60 years with active or convalescent COVID-19. Sequenced material: peripheral blood. The CDR3 reads CASSRPRQGDGYTF. The DNA for the CDR3 is TGCGCCAGCAGCCGTCCCAGACAGGGGGATGGCTACACCTTC.